Listed below are T cell receptor beta chains from one sample, sequenced in a study of blood T cell repertoires in COVID-19. Assay: immunoSEQ multiplex PCR; the TCRdb copy retains only in-frame clones and omits some. The sample includes some 150,000 clones, around 87% seen only once; the top ten take approximately 40%. Sequencing was carried out using peripheral blood. Receptors were obtained from a man aged 50-60 years who had recovered from COVID-19. The conserved cysteine and the conserved F or W are not part of the CDR3 here. A row's size may be missing; if present it is once, few, many or a size class.

cdr3_aa clone_size j_call v_call
ASSQEQGWANYGYT - TRBJ1-2 TRBV4-3
ASSSRLADTTEQY - TRBJ2-7 TRBV6-2/TRBV6-3
ASSLEAGASGEKLF - TRBJ1-4 TRBV5-4
ASSLLGQSYEQY - TRBJ2-7 TRBV5-4
ASSVEGLSSGNTIY once TRBJ1-3 TRBV9
ASGRTDPYNEQF - TRBJ2-1 TRBV6-5
ASCHSGATNEKLF once TRBJ1-4 TRBV6-5
ASSYPGGGTEAF - TRBJ1-1 TRBV6-2/TRBV6-3
ASSSGLAGGEQY - TRBJ2-7 TRBV7-8
ASSQSSTRVEKLF - TRBJ1-4 TRBV16